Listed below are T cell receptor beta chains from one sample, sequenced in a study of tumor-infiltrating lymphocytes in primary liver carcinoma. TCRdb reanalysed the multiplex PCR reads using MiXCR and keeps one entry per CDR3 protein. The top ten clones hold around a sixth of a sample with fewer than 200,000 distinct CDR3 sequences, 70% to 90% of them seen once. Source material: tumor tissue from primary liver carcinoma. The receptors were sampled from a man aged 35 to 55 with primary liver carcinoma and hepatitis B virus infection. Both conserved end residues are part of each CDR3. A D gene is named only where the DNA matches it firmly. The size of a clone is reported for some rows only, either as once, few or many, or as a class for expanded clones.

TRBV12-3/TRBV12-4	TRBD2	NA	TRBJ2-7	CANRPQLAVSYERYF	TGTGCCAACAGACCCCAGCTAGCGGTCTCCTACGAGCGGTACTTC
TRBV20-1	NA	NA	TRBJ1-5	CSVGDSNQPQHF	TGCAGTGTGGGGGACAGCAATCAGCCCCAGCATTTT
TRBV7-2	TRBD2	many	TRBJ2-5	CASVAGGQETQYF	TGTGCCAGCGTAGCGGGAGGCCAAGAGACCCAGTACTTC
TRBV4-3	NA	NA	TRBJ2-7	CASSQEQLYEHYF	TGCGCCAGCAGCCAAGAACAGCTCTACGAGCATTACTTC
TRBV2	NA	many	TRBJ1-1	CASSDEVNTEAFF	TGTGCCAGCAGTGATGAGGTGAACACTGAAGCTTTCTTT
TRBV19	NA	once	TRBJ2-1	CASSLADSPGHEQFF	TGTGCCAGTAGTCTGGCCGACTCGCCAGGGCATGAGCAGTTCTTC
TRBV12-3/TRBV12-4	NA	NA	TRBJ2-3	CASGSDWTVEDTQYF	TGTGCCAGCGGTTCCGACTGGACTGTTGAGGATACGCAGTATTTT
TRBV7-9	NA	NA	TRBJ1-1	CASSLGMGGGQTEALF	TGTGCCAGCAGCTTAGGGATGGGCGGGGGGCAAACTGAAGCTCTCTTT
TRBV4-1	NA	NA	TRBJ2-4	CTSSQPSSLIANNIQYF	TGCACCAGCAGCCAACCGAGTTCTCTCATAGCCAATAACATTCAGTACTTC
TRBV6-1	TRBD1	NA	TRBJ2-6	CASSAGQVRYSGANVLTF	TGTGCCAGCAGTGCCGGACAGGTGCGATACTCTGGGGCCAACGTCCTGACTTTC
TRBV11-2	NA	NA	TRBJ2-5	CASSLTGAGDTQYF	TGTGCTAGCAGCTTAACAGGGGCGGGAGATACCCAGTACTTC
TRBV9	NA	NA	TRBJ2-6	CASSVESRANVLTF	TGTGCCAGCAGCGTAGAGAGTCGGGCCAACGTCCTGACTTTC
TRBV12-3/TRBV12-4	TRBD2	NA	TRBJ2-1	CASSAGLVGYNEQFF	TGTGCCAGTAGTGCGGGACTAGTGGGCTACAATGAGCAGTTCTTC
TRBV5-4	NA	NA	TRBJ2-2	CASSIAQGGGTGDLFF	TGTGCCAGCAGCATAGCCCAGGGGGGAGGCACCGGGGACCTGTTTTTT
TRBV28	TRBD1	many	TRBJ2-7	CASSLSETGRHEQYF	TGTGCCAGCAGTTTATCGGAGACAGGGAGACACGAGCAGTACTTC
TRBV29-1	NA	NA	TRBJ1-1	CSASLGGMNTEVFF	TGCAGCGCCTCCCTGGGGGGAATGAACACTGAAGTTTTCTTT
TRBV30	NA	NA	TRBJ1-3	CDLITSGNIIYF	TGTGACTTGATCACTTCTGGAAACATCATATATTTT
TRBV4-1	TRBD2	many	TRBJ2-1	CASSQGLAGVNEQFF	TGCGCCAGCAGCCAGGGGTTAGCGGGAGTGAATGAGCAGTTCTTC
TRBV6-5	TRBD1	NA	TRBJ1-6	CATSYTQGLESPLYF	TGTGCCACCAGTTACACACAGGGGCTGGAGTCACCCCTCTATTTT
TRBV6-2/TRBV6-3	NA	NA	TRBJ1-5	CASSSYRGGQPQHF	TGTGCCAGCAGTTCCTACAGAGGGGGTCAGCCCCAGCATTTT
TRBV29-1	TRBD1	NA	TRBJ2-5	CSIEHRGQETQYF	TGCAGCATTGAACACAGGGGGCAAGAGACACAGTACTTC
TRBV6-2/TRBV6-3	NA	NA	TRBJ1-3	CASMTARTYSVNTIYF	TGTGCCAGCATGACGGCAAGGACTTACTCTGTAAACACCATATATTTT